These T cell receptor beta chains were read from a single sample in a study of cytomegalovirus exposure and HLA in healthy donors. Data came from immunoSEQ multiplex PCR; TCRdb stores just in-frame clones and leaves some out. This repertoire shows roughly 120,000 clones, over 60% found once; its top ten account for 1.3%. The specimen sequenced was PBMCs. These receptors were taken from a woman in her 30s in good health and CMV-seronegative. Each CDR3 is given without its conserved first and last residue.

j_call: TRBJ1-5; v_call: TRBV7-2; cdr3_aa: ASSLGDRVPQPQH
j_call: TRBJ1-2; v_call: TRBV14; cdr3_aa: ASSLGTIYGYT
j_call: TRBJ1-3; v_call: TRBV6-5; cdr3_aa: ASSPQMGNTIY
j_call: TRBJ2-1; v_call: TRBV11-2; cdr3_aa: ASRRAGDPYNEQF
j_call: TRBJ1-3; v_call: TRBV29-1; cdr3_aa: SVDGGAGNTIY
j_call: TRBJ2-7; v_call: TRBV29-1; cdr3_aa: SVAPSGYEQY
j_call: TRBJ2-1; v_call: TRBV7-9; cdr3_aa: ASSTGTLRGEQF
j_call: TRBJ1-2; v_call: TRBV28; cdr3_aa: ASTLTGRSYGYT
j_call: TRBJ2-7; v_call: TRBV19; cdr3_aa: ASSTPSYEQY
j_call: TRBJ2-5; v_call: TRBV29-1; cdr3_aa: SVRRDTLETQY
j_call: TRBJ2-5; v_call: TRBV21-1; cdr3_aa: ASSKVSPPGTSGGDSETQY
j_call: TRBJ1-1; v_call: TRBV7-3; cdr3_aa: ASSPLGGSSEAF
j_call: TRBJ1-5; v_call: TRBV18; cdr3_aa: ASSPQRDSNQPQH
j_call: TRBJ2-1; v_call: TRBV7-2; cdr3_aa: ASSFYHEQF
j_call: TRBJ2-1; v_call: TRBV19; cdr3_aa: ATQQPQVNNEQF
j_call: TRBJ2-3; v_call: TRBV6-5; cdr3_aa: ASSYPGGRQY
j_call: TRBJ2-7; v_call: TRBV13; cdr3_aa: ASSQGAVEQY
j_call: TRBJ1-5; v_call: TRBV7-2; cdr3_aa: ASSPGQGHQPQH